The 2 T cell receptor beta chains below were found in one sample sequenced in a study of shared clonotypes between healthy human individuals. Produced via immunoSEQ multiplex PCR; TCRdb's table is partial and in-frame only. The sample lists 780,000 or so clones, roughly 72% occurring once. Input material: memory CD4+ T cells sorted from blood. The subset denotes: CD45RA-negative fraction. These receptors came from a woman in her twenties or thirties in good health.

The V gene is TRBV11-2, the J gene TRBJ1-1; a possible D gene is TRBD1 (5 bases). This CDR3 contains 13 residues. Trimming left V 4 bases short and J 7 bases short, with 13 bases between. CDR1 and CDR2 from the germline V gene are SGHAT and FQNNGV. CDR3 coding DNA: TGTGCCAGCAGCTCACAAAGGGACCTTGAAGCTTTCTTT. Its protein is CASSSQRDLEAFF.

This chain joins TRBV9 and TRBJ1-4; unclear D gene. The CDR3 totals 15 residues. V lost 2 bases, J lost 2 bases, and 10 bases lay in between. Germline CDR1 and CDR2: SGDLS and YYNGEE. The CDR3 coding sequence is TGTGCCAGCAGCGTCGACGGGATCACTAATGAAAAACTGTTTTTT. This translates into CASSVDGITNEKLFF.